This TCR beta chain was observed in a study of cytomegalovirus exposure and HLA in healthy donors. In the study overall: The same platform used for the 666 first-cohort repertoires was also used for the roughly 130 validation repertoires, as a later analysis reported. Study outcomes and limitations: Testing in vitro showed a few CMV-associated chains specific for CMV antigens. According to a later analysis, TCR clusters from the first cohort tended to co-occur in the 120 or so validation repertoires.

The method was immunoSEQ multiplex PCR; TCRdb's version includes in-frame clones alone and lacks a portion of them. The data contain over 200,000 clones, around 88% of them singletons. This CDR3 contains 14 residues. Germline loops: CDR1 MDHEN, CDR2 SYDVKM. V lost 4 bases, J lost 0 bases, and 1 base stayed unmatched. To note about this clone: Its antigen is as yet unknown.

The specimen sequenced was PBMCs. The TCR sequence derives from a woman aged 18-29 years in good health and CMV-seronegative. The chain joins TRBV28 to TRBJ2-3, with 7 bases lining up with TRBD2. Here the CDR3 DNA reads TGTGCCAGCAGTTCGGGGGGAAGCACAGATACGCAGTATTTT. It translates to CASSSGGSTDTQYF.